This entry features one T cell receptor (beta chain) sequence. Its antigen is undetermined. This specimen belongs to a study of siplizumab effects on memory and regulatory T cells. Unstimulated naive, memory, effector memory and TEMRA subsets from a few donor pairs were sequenced. The method was immunoSEQ multiplex PCR; TCRdb's version includes in-frame clones alone and lacks a portion of them. The repertoire holds 55,000 to 65,000 clones, with 95% to 98% as singletons. Study results and limitations: Only a minority of proliferating CD4+ or CD8+ clones had an assignable naive or memory phenotype, with roughly 75-97% lacking one. Naive T cells seemed more diverse than memory cells and seemed major alloresponse contributors.

Trimming shortened V by 1 base and J by 6 bases, and 15 bases separated the two germline ends. Germline lookup yields CDR1 MNHEY and CDR2 SMNVEV (reference sequence). This CDR3 spans 15 amino acids. The genes are TRBV27 and TRBJ1-1; weak D call: TRBD1 (6 bases). The sequence came from a human donor in good health. Sequencing input: naive CD8+ T cells sorted from blood. The CDR3 spells CASSLYGGGTAEAFF. As DNA, the CDR3 is TGTGCCAGCAGTTTATATGGGGGCGGAACCGCTGAAGCTTTCTTT.